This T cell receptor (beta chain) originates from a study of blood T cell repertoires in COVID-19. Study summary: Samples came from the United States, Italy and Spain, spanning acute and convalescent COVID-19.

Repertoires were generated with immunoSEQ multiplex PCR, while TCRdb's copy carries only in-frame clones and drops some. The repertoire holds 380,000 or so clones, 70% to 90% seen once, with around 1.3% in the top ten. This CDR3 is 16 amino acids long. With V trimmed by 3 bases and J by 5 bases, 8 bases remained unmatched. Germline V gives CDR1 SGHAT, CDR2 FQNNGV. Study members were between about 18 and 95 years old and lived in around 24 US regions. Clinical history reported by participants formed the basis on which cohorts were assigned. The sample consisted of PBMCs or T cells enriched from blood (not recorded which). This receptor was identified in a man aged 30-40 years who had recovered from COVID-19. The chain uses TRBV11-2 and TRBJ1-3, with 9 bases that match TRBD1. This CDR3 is CASSFRRTGERNTIYF. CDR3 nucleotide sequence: TGTGCCAGCAGCTTCAGGAGGACAGGGGAGAGAAACACCATATATTTT.